This T cell receptor (beta chain) comes out of a study of long-term antiretroviral therapy in people with HIV. About this clone: The antigen is unknown.

V shed 6 bases, J shed 5 bases, and the junction held 12 bases outside the gene matches. CDR3 length: 15 amino acids. Per the germline V gene, CDR1 is MRHNA and CDR2 is SNTAGT. Going into DNA extraction, samples held about 0.95-10 million cryopreserved PBMC. The study, taken as a whole, reports: Clones that expanded before ART (that is, prior to treatment) dominated the repertoire at all time points. Even long-term ART left TRB diversity below transplant donor controls, despite gains.

This was the immunoSEQ v3.0 assay at survey level. A per-sample goal of roughly 40,000-50,000 T-cell genomes was targeted by sequencing. Produced via immunoSEQ multiplex PCR; TCRdb's table is partial and in-frame only. The sample includes over 20,000 clones, approximately 84% of them seen just once. The source was unsorted PBMCs, collected 0.5 years after starting antiretroviral therapy. The chain carries TRBV6-4 and TRBJ2-5; 7 bases fit TRBD2. This clonotype originated in a young man with HIV. CDR3 bases: TGTGCCAGCAGCCCGACTAGCAACTGGGCGGAGACCCAGTACTTC. Residues: CASSPTSNWAETQYF.